This TCR beta chain was captured by sequencing in a study of OX40 agonist ivuxolimab in advanced cancers. Overall study: The treatment was a fully human IgG2 OX40 agonist, ivuxolimab. A mean age of roughly 60 years, range roughly 20 to 90, was recorded, and 82.7% were male. Three patients got partial responses; one had hepatocellular carcinoma and two had cutaneous melanoma. Broader study findings: The study observed clonal expansion of CD4+ and CD8+ blood T cells by week 6 at 0.1 to 3.0 mg/kg.

This CDR3 is built from 15 residues. Trimming removed 7 bases from V and 5 bases from J; junction bases left unmatched: 16. Looked up from germline, CDR1 is SQVTM and CDR2 is ANQGSEA. The repertoire was sequenced with immunoSEQ multiplex PCR; TCRdb's copy has only in-frame clones and lacks some. The table has under 100,000 clones, about 90% seen once; the top ten hold approximately 0.5%. Worth noting for this clone: What it binds is not known.

The sequence derives from an adult with an advanced solid tumor such as melanoma, head and neck, liver or kidney cancer. The rearrangement uses TRBV29-1 and TRBJ2-7; 8 nucleotides agree with TRBD1. Sequencing used CD4+ or CD8+ T cells sorted from blood, obtained in a trial of the OX40 agonist ivuxolimab. The CDR3 sequence is CSATGVKGLGDEQYF. CDR3 coding DNA: TGCAGCGCGACAGGGGTCAAGGGATTGGGAGACGAGCAGTACTTC.